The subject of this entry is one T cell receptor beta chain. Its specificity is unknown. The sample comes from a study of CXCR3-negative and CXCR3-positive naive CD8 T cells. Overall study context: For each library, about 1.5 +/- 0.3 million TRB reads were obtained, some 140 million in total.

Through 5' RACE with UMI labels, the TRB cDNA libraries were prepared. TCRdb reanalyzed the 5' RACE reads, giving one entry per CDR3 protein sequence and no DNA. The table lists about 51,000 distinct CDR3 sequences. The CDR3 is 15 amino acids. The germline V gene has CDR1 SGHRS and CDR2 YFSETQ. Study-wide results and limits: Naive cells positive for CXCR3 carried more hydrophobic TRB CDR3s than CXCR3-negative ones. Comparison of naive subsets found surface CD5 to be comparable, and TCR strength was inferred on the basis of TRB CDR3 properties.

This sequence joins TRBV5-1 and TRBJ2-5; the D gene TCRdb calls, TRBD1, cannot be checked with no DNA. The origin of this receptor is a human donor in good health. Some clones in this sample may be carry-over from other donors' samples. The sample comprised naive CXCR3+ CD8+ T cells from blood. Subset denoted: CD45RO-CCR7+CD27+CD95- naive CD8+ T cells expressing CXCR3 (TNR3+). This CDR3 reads CASSLEEGARETQYF.